The source of this T cell receptor (beta chain) is a study of lymphopenia after photon versus proton radiotherapy. Generated by immunoSEQ multiplex PCR, the TCRdb table keeps only in-frame clones and is missing some. The sample has about 39,000 clones, roughly 90% seen once. The CDR3 has 16 amino acids. Germline values: CDR1 SGHTA, CDR2 FQGTGA. The V end was cut by 5 bases, the J end by 2 bases, with 18 bases between. Note on this clone: Its antigen is still unknown.

General study results and limits: Post-nadir diversity loss with photons came from oligoclonal expansion, particularly CD8+ Temra cells.

Sequencing was performed on peripheral blood, taken from a patient treated with photon-based radiotherapy. This clonotype originated in a man in his sixties with cholangiocarcinoma. The V and J genes are TRBV7-3 and TRBJ1-1; D is ambiguous. DNA of the CDR3: TGTGCCAGCAGCGTCAGGTTAGGGCATGGTAACACTGAAGCTTTCTTT. It specifies CASSVRLGHGNTEAFF.